Listed here is a single T cell receptor (beta chain). The antigen is unknown. A read error may account for a junction end that differs from germline. Each donor's status was that of a healthy bone marrow donor. The CDR3 loop spans 13 amino acids. From germline, CDR1 is SSHAT and CDR2 FNYEAQ (reference sequence). The data were obtained in a study of cytomegalovirus exposure and HLA in healthy donors. Study results and limitations: A later analysis showed TCR association rates differing by HLA locus, peaking at DRB1 and lowest at HLA-C. Productive status was seen about 90% or about 30% of the time for most TCR beta V segments in an earlier analysis. Sequencing had likely introduced a cluster of highly shared sequence variants as an artifact.

Primers: 60 Vbeta forward and 13 Jbeta reverse. Assay: immunoSEQ multiplex PCR; the TCRdb copy retains only in-frame clones and omits some. Here the sample spans more than 150,000 clones, 65% to 90% being singletons. The specimen sequenced was PBMCs. This chain uses TRBV7-7 with TRBJ2-5; 7 positions match TRBD1. The J call may be in error: the DNA end matches TRBJ2-7 better. This TCR was sampled from a girl aged 2 to 9 in good health and CMV-seropositive. This CDR3 is CASSLAQGSEQYF. DNA of the CDR3: TGTGCTAGCAGCTTAGCACAGGGGTCCGAGCAGTACTTC.